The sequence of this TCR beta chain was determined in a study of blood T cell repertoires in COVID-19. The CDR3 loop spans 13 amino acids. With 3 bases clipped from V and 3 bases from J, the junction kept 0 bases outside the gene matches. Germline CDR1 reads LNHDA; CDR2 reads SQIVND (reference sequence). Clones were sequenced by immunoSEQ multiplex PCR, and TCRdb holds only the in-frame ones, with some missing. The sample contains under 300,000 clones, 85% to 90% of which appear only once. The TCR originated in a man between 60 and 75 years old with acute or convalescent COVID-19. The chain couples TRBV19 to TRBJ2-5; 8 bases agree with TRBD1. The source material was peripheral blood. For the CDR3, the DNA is TGTGCCAGTAGTATGGACAGGGAAGAGACCCAGTACTTC. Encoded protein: CASSMDREETQYF. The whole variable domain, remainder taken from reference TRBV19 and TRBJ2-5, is DGGITQSPKYLFRKEGQNVTLSCEQNLNHDAMYWYRQDPGQGLRLIYYSQIVNDFQKGDIAEGYSVSREKKESFPLTVTSAQKNPTAFYLCASSMDREETQYFGPGTRLLVL.